These 27 T cell receptor beta chains share one sample of origin, sequenced in a study of blood T cell repertoires in COVID-19. Sequenced by immunoSEQ multiplex PCR; TCRdb stores in-frame clones only, minus some. The sample lists 400,000 to 450,000 clones, 75% to 90% seen once, with almost 1.5% in the top ten. Sample: peripheral blood. These receptors came from a woman aged 25 to 39 with active or convalescent COVID-19.

J is TRBJ1-1 and V is TRBV5-4; D unclear. In germline, CDR1 is SGHNT, CDR2 YYREEE (reference sequence). CDR3 length: 15 residues. Trimming cost V 4 bases and J 1 base, with 14 bases left between them. This chain's CDR3 is CASSPPGKENTEAFF. The CDR3 DNA follows: TGTGCCAGCAGCCCCCCGGGAAAGGAGAACACTGAAGCTTTCTTT.

The chain employs TRBV3-1 (or the pseudogene TRBV3-2) and TRBJ1-1, with a weak D call TRBD1 (5 bases). The CDR3 runs to 14 residues. V was pared by 1 base and J by 1 base, with 7 bases between. CDR1 and CDR2 from the germline V gene are LGHDT and YNNKEL (reference sequence). CDR3 sequence reads: CASSQGGRNTEAFF. In DNA, the CDR3 is TGTGCCAGCAGCCAAGGGGGCCGGAACACTGAAGCTTTCTTT.

V gene TRBV6-5 combines with J gene TRBJ2-7, with TRBD1 matching over 7 bases. V was pared by 9 bases and J by 5 bases, with 7 bases of the junction left unmatched. The germline V gene has CDR1 MNHEY and CDR2 SVGAGI. The length of the CDR3 is 12 residues. The DNA for the CDR3 is TGTGCCAGTTTAAACAGGGGCGACGAGCAGTACTTC. Translation: CASLNRGDEQYF.

This chain uses TRBV2 with TRBJ1-1; D is possibly TRBD1 (5 bases). This CDR3 region has 13 residues. CDR1 and CDR2 (germline): SNHLY, FYNNEI. V was pared by 3 bases and J by 6 bases, with 11 bases between. DNA of the CDR3: TGTGCCAGCAGTGATCGAACAGGCCCTGAAGCTTTCTTT. Protein product: CASSDRTGPEAFF.

The chain combines TRBV10-1 with TRBJ1-1; TRBD1 might be the D (5 bases). Germline V lookup: CDR1 WNHNN, CDR2 SYGVQD (reference sequence). This CDR3 spans 13 amino acids. The V and J ends lost 2 bases and 1 base respectively, with 5 bases between them. Here the CDR3 DNA reads TGCGCCAGCAGTGAGGGACAGAACACTGAAGCTTTCTTT. It translates to CASSEGQNTEAFF.

This chain joins TRBV27 and TRBJ1-1; 11 nucleotides match TRBD1. Germline V gene data show CDR1 as MNHEY and CDR2 as SMNVEV (reference sequence). V gave up 4 bases and J gave up 5 bases; unmatched junction bases: 6. This CDR3 comprises 15 residues. The CDR3 region has the DNA TGTGCCAGCAGTTCCCCGGACAGGGGGCGAACTGAAGCTTTCTTT. It yields the protein CASSSPDRGRTEAFF.

The chain carries TRBV5-1 and TRBJ1-2; D might be TRBD1 (5 bases). This CDR3 contains 15 residues. Germline V CDR1 and CDR2: SGHRS, YFSETQ. V lost 5 bases and J 0 bases, leaving 14 bases between the germline ends. The CDR3 here is CASRTDISPNYGYTF. The CDR3 DNA reads TGCGCCAGCAGAACGGACATATCACCTAACTATGGCTACACCTTC.

The chain uses TRBV19 and TRBJ1-1; maybe TRBD1 (6 bases). CDR3 length equals 15 residues. The germline V gene encodes CDR1 LNHDA and CDR2 SQIVND (reference sequence). The ends were cut back, 6 bases at V and 0 bases at J, with 14 bases in the middle. The DNA of the CDR3 is TGTGCCAGTAGGGACCAGGGGTTTATGAACACTGAAGCTTTCTTT. Protein: CASRDQGFMNTEAFF.

Concerning this clone itself: Other DNA variants within this sample encode the same CDR3. This rearrangement joins TRBV18 to TRBJ1-1; D perhaps matches TRBD1 (5 bases). Germline V lookup: CDR1 KGHSH, CDR2 LQKENI. V dropped 3 bases and J dropped 1 base, with 9 bases sitting between them. This CDR3 comprises 14 residues. CDR3 protein: CASSPQTGNTEAFF. The CDR3 DNA is TGTGCCAGCTCACCCCAAACAGGGAACACTGAAGCTTTCTTT.

J is TRBJ1-5 and V is TRBV5-6, with a tentative D call TRBD1 (6 bases). The CDR3 sequence is 15 residues long. V lost 0 bases to trimming and J lost 4 bases, with 11 bases between them. Germline CDR1 SGHDT, CDR2 YYEEEE. CDR3 loop: CASSLGGGLNQPQHF. CDR3 coding DNA: TGTGCCAGCAGCTTGGGCGGGGGGCTAAATCAGCCCCAGCATTTT. Supplemented by reference TRBV5-6 and TRBJ1-5, the full variable domain reads DAGVTQSPTHLIKTRGQQVTLRCSPKSGHDTVSWYQQALGQGPQFIFQYYEEEERQRGNFPDRFSGHQFPNYSSELNVNALLLGDSALYLCASSLGGGLNQPQHFGDGTRLSIL.

The V gene is TRBV11-2, the J gene TRBJ1-4; D is undetermined. Germline-derived CDR1 and CDR2 are SGHAT and FQNNGV. This CDR3 has 14 amino acids. V was trimmed by 4 bases and J by 7 bases, leaving 13 bases between them. CDR3 in amino acids: CASSSGLSSEKLFF. For the CDR3, the DNA is TGTGCCAGCAGCTCCGGTTTGAGTAGTGAAAAACTGTTTTTT.

The J gene is TRBJ2-5, the V gene TRBV4-1; tentative D call: TRBD2 (6 bases). Germline CDR1 is MGHRA and CDR2 is YSYEKL. V was shortened by 4 bases and J by 3 bases, with 12 bases between the two germline ends. This CDR3 is built from 14 residues. CDR3 in DNA: TGCGCCAGCAGCCGAAGACTAGTTGAAGAGACCCAGTACTTC. Translation gives CASSRRLVEETQYF.

V is TRBV6-1 and J is TRBJ2-7, with a possible D match to TRBD1 (6 bases). The CDR3 spans 13 residues. Trimming took off 2 bases at V and 4 bases at J, with 9 bases between the two ends. CDR1 is MNHNS and CDR2 is SASEGT in the germline V gene. Here the CDR3 DNA reads TGTGCCAGCAGTGAAATAGACAGGTACGAGCAGTACTTC. Protein sequence: CASSEIDRYEQYF.

The chain joins TRBV19 to TRBJ1-2, with D possibly matching TRBD1 (6 bases). Trimming pared 7 bases from V and 8 bases from J, leaving 14 bases between. The CDR3 runs 12 residues. Per germline, CDR1 LNHDA and CDR2 SQIVND (reference sequence). CDR3 loop: CASTGDARGYTF. CDR3 coding DNA: TGTGCCAGTACAGGGGATGCACGGGGCTACACCTTC. The full variable domain, completed using reference TRBV19 and TRBJ1-2, is DGGITQSPKYLFRKEGQNVTLSCEQNLNHDAMYWYRQDPGQGLRLIYYSQIVNDFQKGDIAEGYSVSREKKESFPLTVTSAQKNPTAFYLCASTGDARGYTFGSGTRLTVV.

The J gene is TRBJ1-1, the V gene TRBV12-3 or TRBV12-4; D remains unclear. CDR3 length: 13 amino acids. Trimming shortened V by 5 bases and J by 4 bases, and 11 bases separated the two germline ends. In nucleotides, the CDR3 is TGTGCCAGCAGTGGAGTGGGTGTCACTGAAGCTTTCTTT. It encodes CASSGVGVTEAFF.

This clone was seen just once. The rearrangement uses TRBV6-2 or TRBV6-3 and TRBJ1-5; 9 nucleotides align to TRBD1. This CDR3 has 17 residues. V trimming: 0 bases; J trimming: 0 bases; junction bases outside the gene matches: 3. The germline gives CDR1 MNHEY, CDR2 SVGEGT. CDR3 coding DNA: TGTGCCAGCAGTTACTCGTCGGGACAGGGTAGCAATCAGCCCCAGCATTTT. Its translation: CASSYSSGQGSNQPQHF.

This clone was found a few times. The chain uses TRBV6-5 and TRBJ1-6, with TRBD1 matching 8 bases. The CDR3 loop spans 13 amino acids. The V gene end was trimmed by 6 bases and the J gene end by 14 bases; junction bases not matched to a gene: 9. Germline V CDR1 and CDR2: MNHEY, SVGAGI. The CDR3 DNA is TGTGCCAGCAGCAAAGACAGGGGCAGGGCCCTCCACTTT. Translated, it gives CASSKDRGRALHF.

The V and J genes are TRBV5-4 and TRBJ2-2; D unclear. The CDR3 has 12 residues. The V gene's germline CDR1 is SGHNT and CDR2 YYREEE (reference sequence). V was shortened by 0 bases and J by 6 bases, with 3 bases between the two germline ends. The CDR3 bases are TGTGCCAGCAGCTTGGCGGCCGGGGAGCTGTTTTTT. Protein product: CASSLAAGELFF.

The V gene is TRBV6-5, the J gene TRBJ2-7; 8 nucleotides line up with TRBD1. Germline trimming cut 4 bases from V and 3 bases from J; bases unmatched to any gene: 2. The CDR3 is 13 amino acids. In germline, CDR1 is MNHEY, CDR2 SVGAGI. In DNA form, the CDR3 reads TGTGCCAGCAGTTCGGGACAGGTCTACGAGCAGTACTTC. Translation gives CASSSGQVYEQYF.

V and J are TRBV3-1 (or the pseudogene TRBV3-2) and TRBJ1-6; no definite D call. Germline assignment: CDR1 LGHDT and CDR2 YNNKEL (reference sequence). This CDR3 is built from 14 residues. Trimming stripped 2 bases from V and 5 bases from J, with 7 bases between. The CDR3 DNA follows: TGTGCCAGCAGCCAAACAAGAAATAATTCACCCCTCCACTTT. It is translated as CASSQTRNNSPLHF.

The chain combines TRBV15 with TRBJ1-1; D not certain. The CDR3 is 14 amino acids. Germline CDR1 and CDR2: LNHNV and YYDKDF (reference sequence). The ends were cut back, 3 bases at V and 0 bases at J, with 8 bases in the middle. The CDR3 here is CATSSWAMNTEAFF. In nucleotides, the CDR3 is TGTGCCACCAGCAGTTGGGCGATGAACACTGAAGCTTTCTTT.

V and J are TRBV25-1 and TRBJ2-1; D is perhaps TRBD2 (6 bases). The CDR3 covers 12 residues. The germline CDR1 and CDR2 sequences are MGHDK and SYGVNS. V was trimmed by 8 bases and J by 9 bases, leaving 14 bases between them. The chain's CDR3 is CASGRLVSEQFF. The DNA of the CDR3 is TGTGCCAGCGGACGACTAGTAAGTGAGCAGTTCTTC.

This clone appeared a few times. The rearrangement joins TRBV12-3 or TRBV12-4 to TRBJ1-1; D not resolved. The CDR3 totals 12 residues. Trimming shortened V by 2 bases and J by 6 bases, and 7 bases separated the two germline ends. The CDR3 nucleotides are TGTGCCAGCAGTTTAATGGGCGCTGAAGCTTTCTTT. Its protein is CASSLMGAEAFF.

The chain recombines TRBV4-1 with TRBJ2-1, with 8 nucleotides matching TRBD2. In germline, CDR1 is MGHRA, CDR2 YSYEKL. J lost 3 bases, V lost 2 bases, and 3 bases had no gene match. The CDR3 sequence is 15 residues long. In nucleotides, the CDR3 is TGCGCCAGCAGCCAACTGGGACTAGGCTACAATGAGCAGTTCTTC. It specifies CASSQLGLGYNEQFF.

The CDR3 DNA is TGTGCCAGCAGCTTGTTATCGGGAGGACGGGAGACCCAGTACTTC. Its protein is CASSLLSGGRETQYF. V gene TRBV5-4 combines with J gene TRBJ2-5; TRBD2 aligns across 7 bases. The V segment lost 1 base and the J segment 5 bases; nucleotides outside the gene matches: 8. CDR1 and CDR2 (germline): SGHNT, YYREEE (reference sequence). This CDR3 has 15 amino acids.

J is TRBJ1-3 and V is TRBV30; 7 nucleotides align to TRBD1. The germline CDR1 and CDR2 sequences are GTSNPN and SVGIG (reference sequence). Trimming removed 0 bases from V and 4 bases from J; junction bases left unmatched: 6. The CDR3 extends over 15 amino acids. CDR3 nucleotide sequence: TGTGCCTGGAGTGTTAAGGGGGCCGTCGGAAACACCATATATTTT. It yields the protein CAWSVKGAVGNTIYF.

This rearrangement joins TRBV19 to TRBJ2-6; 8 nucleotides agree with TRBD2. The CDR3 is made up of 18 amino acids. CDR1 and CDR2 (germline): LNHDA, SQIVND (reference sequence). With V trimmed by 3 bases and J by 0 bases, 7 bases remained unmatched. CDR3 nucleotide sequence: TGTGCCAGTAGTATTTCGGGACTAGGGAGCTCTGGGGCCAACGTCCTGACTTTC. Translated, it gives CASSISGLGSSGANVLTF.